The 31 T cell receptor beta chains given below trace back to one sample, sequenced in a study of blood T cells in healthy people across ages. The authors ran a second PCR of about 7 to 11 cycles using a sample-barcoded 5' primer and a J-beta primer mix. TCRdb re-called the 5' RACE reads with MiXCR, one entry per CDR3 protein. The repertoire consists of about 640,000 distinct CDR3 sequences, with around 38% occurring once and the leading ten covering around 30%. The source material was blood. The origin of the receptors is a man older than 75 in good health.

A remark on this clonotype: A much larger clone differs by one base, so this may be a read error. The genes are TRBV6-5 and TRBJ2-3, with D maybe TRBD2 (6 bases). In germline, CDR1 is MNHEY, CDR2 SVGAGI. The CDR3 is 12 residues long. The CDR3 spells CASRTSTDTPYF. For the CDR3, the DNA is TGTGCCAGCAGAACTAGCACAGATACGCCGTATTTT.

This sequence joins TRBV2 and TRBJ2-7, with D perhaps matching TRBD1 (6 bases). The CDR3 has 12 amino acids. Germline CDR1 and CDR2: SNHLY and FYNNEI. Trimming shortened V by 10 bases and J by 5 bases, and 15 bases separated the two germline ends. CDR3 residues: CAKNRVLDEQYF. CDR3 DNA sequence: TGTGCCAAAAACAGGGTACTGGACGAGCAGTACTTC.

The chain employs TRBV18 and TRBJ1-5; weak D call: TRBD1 (5 bases). This CDR3 has 15 residues. CDR1 and CDR2 (germline): KGHSH, LQKENI. V lost 3 bases to trimming and J lost 5 bases, with 14 bases between them. In DNA form, the CDR3 reads TGTGCCAGCTCACCGAGGGGCCAGCAAGATCAGCCCCAGCATTTT. Its translation: CASSPRGQQDQPQHF.

This chain connects TRBV7-2 to TRBJ1-1; the match to TRBD1 covers 10 bases. Trimming at V came to 3 bases and at J to 4 bases, leaving 5 bases not matched to a gene. From germline, CDR1 is SGHTA and CDR2 FQGNSA. The CDR3 runs to 15 residues. The CDR3 nucleotides read TGTGCCAGCAGCTTCAGACAGGGGGCGATCACTGAAGCTTTCTTT. Amino acid sequence: CASSFRQGAITEAFF.

J is TRBJ1-6 and V is TRBV12-3 or TRBV12-4; D gene ambiguous. V was pared by 8 bases and J by 4 bases, with 15 bases between. This CDR3 has 15 residues. CDR3 nucleotide sequence: TGTGCCAGCGGGGTCCGGGATCTTTATAATTCACCCCTCCACTTT. As protein: CASGVRDLYNSPLHF.

This clonotype occurred many times. The V call is TRBV7-3, the J call TRBJ2-1; D unclear. Germline V gene lookup returns CDR1 SGHTA and CDR2 FQGTGA. The CDR3 sequence is 12 residues long. Trimming stripped 2 bases from V and 10 bases from J, with 9 bases between. The CDR3 DNA follows: TGTGCCAGCAGCTTATCGTCCGGGGAGCAGTTCTTC. Amino acids: CASSLSSGEQFF.

CDR3 residues: CASSLAPGQTPNTEAFF. The DNA of the CDR3 is TGCGCCAGCAGCTTGGCCCCGGGACAGACACCGAACACTGAAGCTTTCTTT. This chain uses TRBV5-1 with TRBJ1-1; 7 bases fit TRBD1. CDR1 is SGHRS, CDR2 YFSETQ, per germline. The V and J ends lost 0 bases and 1 base, in that order; junction bases with no gene match: 9. This CDR3 has 17 residues.

This clonotype is a singleton in its sample. The genes are TRBV20-1 and TRBJ2-1; D is perhaps TRBD2 (5 bases). Looked up from germline, CDR1 is DFQATT and CDR2 is SNEGSKA (reference sequence). V dropped 5 bases and J dropped 9 bases, with 11 bases sitting between them. This CDR3 region has 11 residues. CDR3 amino acids: CSADLAGEQFF. The DNA of the CDR3 is TGCAGTGCTGACCTAGCAGGTGAGCAGTTCTTC.

In this sample, this clonotype turned up once. This may arise from a read error, as a much more abundant clone is one base away. This sequence joins TRBV9 and TRBJ2-3; 13 bases align to TRBD2. The CDR3 consists of 15 residues. CDR1 and CDR2 from the germline V gene are SGDLS and YYNGEE. Unmatched junction bases numbered 9, after V lost 4 bases and J lost 10 bases. The CDR3 DNA reads TGTGCCAGCAGCCGGACTAGCGGGGGTAGCGATGCGCAGTATTTT. It yields the protein CASSRTSGGSDAQYF. The complete variable domain, with remaining parts taken from reference TRBV9 and TRBJ2-3, reads DSGVTQTPKHLITATGQRVTLRCSPRSGDLSVYWYQQSLDQGLQFLIQYYNGEERAKGNILERFSAQQFPDLHSELNLSSLELGDSALYFCASSRTSGGSDAQYFGPGTRLTVL.

The V gene is TRBV20-1, the J gene TRBJ2-3; 8 bases are a match to TRBD2. The junction had 6 bases not matched to a gene; V was cut back by 2 bases and J by 2 bases. The CDR3 has 15 amino acids. Germline CDR1 and CDR2: DFQATT and SNEGSKA (reference sequence). This chain's CDR3 is CSARKAGDPTDTQYF. The CDR3 DNA sequence: TGCAGTGCTAGAAAAGCGGGGGATCCCACAGATACGCAGTATTTT.

The chain couples TRBV2 to TRBJ2-3, with 8 nucleotides matching TRBD1. CDR3 length equals 13 residues. Germline assignment: CDR1 SNHLY and CDR2 FYNNEI. Losses at the gene ends were 6 bases for V and 5 bases for J; bases not matched to a gene: 4. The CDR3 DNA reads TGTGCCAGCAGACAGGGGGTCGTAGATACGCAGTATTTT. Translating it yields CASRQGVVDTQYF.

The chain recombines TRBV7-9 with TRBJ1-5; D call uncertain. The ends were cut back, 5 bases at V and 6 bases at J, with 11 bases in the middle. Per the germline V gene, CDR1 is SEHNR and CDR2 is FQNEAQ (reference sequence). The CDR3 is made up of 13 amino acids. The CDR3 loop is CASSAEYSQPQHF. In nucleotides, the CDR3 is TGTGCCAGCAGCGCGGAGTACAGTCAGCCCCAGCATTTT.

This clonotype was seen a few times. V and J are TRBV4-1 and TRBJ2-1; a possible D gene is TRBD2 (5 bases). V lost 2 bases and J 6 bases, leaving 8 bases between the germline ends. This CDR3 contains 13 residues. The germline V gene encodes CDR1 MGHRA and CDR2 YSYEKL. The CDR3 nucleotides are TGCGCCAGCAGCCAACTACTAGGCAATGAGCAGTTCTTC. This translates into CASSQLLGNEQFF.

The chain has TRBV7-9 and TRBJ2-2; no definite D call. V shed 10 bases and J shed 7 bases, with 13 bases lying between them. The CDR3 is made up of 12 amino acids. Germline V gene lookup returns CDR1 SEHNR and CDR2 FQNEAQ (reference sequence). CDR3 in DNA: TGTGCCACCCGGCCCCCGGGCGGGGAGCTGTTTTTT. It is translated as CATRPPGGELFF.

This clonotype has more than one count but fewer than ten. V and J are TRBV20-1 and TRBJ1-1, with 8 bases fitting TRBD1. Looked up from germline, CDR1 is DFQATT and CDR2 is SNEGSKA (reference sequence). The CDR3 runs 15 residues. Trimming at V came to 0 bases and at J to 6 bases, leaving 9 bases not matched to a gene. CDR3 residues: CSARDQGAGVAEAFF. The CDR3 nucleotides read TGCAGTGCTAGAGATCAGGGGGCTGGTGTAGCTGAAGCTTTCTTT.

CDR3 protein: CASSLAIGPSGRRRISTDTQYF. The CDR3 DNA follows: TGTGCCAGCAGCTTAGCGATAGGCCCTAGCGGGAGGCGGCGTATTAGCACAGATACGCAGTATTTT. This sequence joins TRBV7-2 and TRBJ2-3, with 11 bases matching TRBD2. Germline trimming cut 0 bases from V and 0 bases from J; bases unmatched to any gene: 17. CDR1 is SGHTA and CDR2 is FQGNSA in the germline V gene. CDR3 length: 22 amino acids. Variable domain in full (rest from reference TRBV7-2 and TRBJ2-3): GAGVSQSPSNKVTEKGKDVELRCDPISGHTALYWYRQSLGQGLEFLIYFQGNSAPDKSGLPSDRFSAERTGGSVSTLTIQRTQQEDSAVYLCASSLAIGPSGRRRISTDTQYFGPGTRLTVL.

This chain uses TRBV6-2 or TRBV6-3 with TRBJ2-7; D remains unclear. The CDR3 extends over 13 amino acids. V lost 4 bases to trimming and J lost 4 bases, with 11 bases between them. CDR1 and CDR2 (germline): MNHEY, SVGEGT. The CDR3 sequence: CASSSSLGYEQYF. DNA for the CDR3: TGTGCCAGCAGTTCCTCCCTGGGTTACGAGCAGTACTTC.

A word on this clonotype: A much more abundant neighbour one base away suggests this may be a read error. The gene calls are TRBV7-2 and TRBJ2-7; perhaps TRBD2 as D (7 bases). Germline CDR1 and CDR2: SGHTA and FQGNSA. V lost 5 bases to trimming and J lost 6 bases, with 17 bases between them. This CDR3 is built from 14 residues. The CDR3 protein is CASSVVGGGGEQYF. CDR3 nucleotides: TGTGCCAGCAGCGTAGTAGGAGGGGGGGGCGAGCAGTACTTC.

The chain couples TRBV30 to TRBJ2-1; D not resolved. Germline CDR1 and CDR2: GTSNPN and SVGIG (reference sequence). The CDR3 totals 14 residues. Trimming shortened V by 4 bases and J by 6 bases, and 16 bases separated the two germline ends. The CDR3 protein is CAWMVAATSNEQFF. Written as DNA, the CDR3 is TGTGCCTGGATGGTGGCCGCGACGTCCAATGAGCAGTTCTTC.

In this sample, this clonotype turned up a few times. V and J are TRBV5-1 and TRBJ2-5, with 8 bases fitting TRBD1. The CDR3 runs 15 residues. Germline trimming cut 1 base from V and 1 base from J; bases unmatched to any gene: 3. Germline CDR1 reads SGHRS; CDR2 reads YFSETQ. The chain's CDR3 is CASSLMTGAQETQYF. The DNA of the CDR3 is TGCGCCAGCAGCTTGATGACAGGGGCCCAAGAGACCCAGTACTTC.

Note on this clonotype: At one of its ends the junction is not consistent with the germline gene, which may arise from a read error. This rearrangement joins TRBV28 to TRBJ2-4; D might be TRBD1 or TRBD2, each matching 5 bases. The end of the DNA aligns better with TRBJ2-7, so the J call may be wrong. Germline V gene lookup returns CDR1 MDHEN and CDR2 SYDVKM. The CDR3 has 15 residues. For the CDR3, the DNA is TGTGCCAGCAGTTCCGGGACGGTTAGCTCCGACGAGCAGTACTTC. This encodes CASSSGTVSSDEQYF.

This clonotype was detected only a few times. The CDR3 loop is CASSSQTSGSSYNEQFF. In nucleotides, the CDR3 is TGTGCCAGCAGCTCCCAGACTAGCGGGAGCTCCTACAATGAGCAGTTCTTC. The chain has TRBV7-9 and TRBJ2-1; 12 bases map to TRBD2. Germline trimming cut 4 bases from V and 0 bases from J; bases unmatched to any gene: 4. CDR3 size: 17 residues. Germline CDR1 is SEHNR and CDR2 is FQNEAQ (reference sequence).

The chain joins TRBV6-2 or TRBV6-3 to TRBJ2-6; D might be TRBD1 (6 bases). CDR1 and CDR2 from the germline V gene are MNHEY and SVGEGT. The V gene lost 5 bases and the J gene lost 0 bases, with 17 bases spanning the gap. This CDR3 is 18 amino acids long. The CDR3 sequence is CASSPIFDRNSGANVLTF. CDR3 DNA sequence: TGTGCCAGCAGTCCCATCTTTGACAGGAACTCTGGGGCCAACGTCCTGACTTTC.

This clonotype has more than one count but fewer than ten. The chain has TRBV6-2 or TRBV6-3 and TRBJ2-1; D is perhaps TRBD2 (6 bases). The CDR3 is 15 amino acids. The germline V and J ends were trimmed by 6 bases and 13 bases, with 25 bases remaining between them. Per the germline V gene, CDR1 is MNHEY and CDR2 is SVGEGT. In nucleotides, the CDR3 is TGTGCCAGCAGACACGCGTCGGGGGAAAAAGAGACCCAGTTCTTC. Protein sequence: CASRHASGEKETQFF.

This chain links TRBV7-2 with TRBJ2-3; tentative D call: TRBD2 (6 bases). Germline-derived CDR1 and CDR2 are SGHTA and FQGNSA. The length of the CDR3 is 17 residues. V gave up 4 bases and J gave up 0 bases, with 17 bases separating them. The DNA of the CDR3 is TGTGCCAGCAGCTCTGCTGGACTACTCTATAGCACAGATACGCAGTATTTT. It specifies CASSSAGLLYSTDTQYF. The entire variable domain, with the rest obtained from reference TRBV7-2 and TRBJ2-3, is as follows: GAGVSQSPSNKVTEKGKDVELRCDPISGHTALYWYRQSLGQGLEFLIYFQGNSAPDKSGLPSDRFSAERTGGSVSTLTIQRTQQEDSAVYLCASSSAGLLYSTDTQYFGPGTRLTVL.

This clonotype was counted a few times. The chain links TRBV6-4 to TRBJ2-3, with 8 bases aligning to TRBD1. Germline CDR1 reads MRHNA; CDR2 reads SNTAGT. The CDR3 consists of 13 residues. The J segment lost 14 bases and the V segment lost 4 bases, leaving 11 bases of the junction unmatched. The chain's CDR3 is CASSALGTGSLYF. In nucleotides, the CDR3 is TGTGCCAGCAGTGCCCTCGGGACAGGTTCTCTGTATTTT.

The J gene is TRBJ2-1, the V gene TRBV27; the match to TRBD2 covers 9 bases. Germline assignment: CDR1 MNHEY and CDR2 SMNVEV (reference sequence). This CDR3 has 16 residues. V shed 6 bases and J 2 bases; nucleotides not matched to a gene: 8. This CDR3 is CASSRVLAGTYNEQFF. In DNA form, the CDR3 reads TGTGCCAGCAGCCGAGTCCTAGCGGGAACCTACAATGAGCAGTTCTTC.

V and J are TRBV6-2 or TRBV6-3 and TRBJ2-2; TRBD2 might be the D (6 bases). The V end was cut by 1 base, the J end by 6 bases, with 12 bases between. The CDR3 runs 15 residues. Germline V gene lookup returns CDR1 MNHEY and CDR2 SVGEGT. CDR3 DNA: TGTGCCAGCAGTTACTTAGCGGCCGGGCCCGGGGAGCTGTTTTTT. Translating gives CASSYLAAGPGELFF.

The chain carries TRBV2 and TRBJ2-1, with 9 nucleotides matching TRBD2. CDR1 and CDR2 from the germline V gene are SNHLY and FYNNEI. The CDR3 runs 20 residues. Trimming took 8 bases from V and 0 from J; bases not matched to a gene: 20. The CDR3 DNA sequence: TGTGCCAGCCGTTCTCGCAGTCGTGTAGCGGGGGCATTCTCCTACAATGAGCAGTTCTTC. Its translation is CASRSRSRVAGAFSYNEQFF.

The chain links TRBV11-3 to TRBJ2-7; maybe TRBD1 (6 bases). CDR3 size: 12 residues. The germline V and J ends were trimmed by 5 bases and 6 bases, with 11 bases remaining between them. In germline, CDR1 is SGHNT, CDR2 YENEEA. CDR3 nucleotide sequence: TGTGCCAGCAGCCGCAGGGGCGGCGAGCAGTACTTC. Its protein is CASSRRGGEQYF.

V gene TRBV10-2 combines with J gene TRBJ2-5; no clear D gene. In germline, CDR1 is WSHSY, CDR2 SAAADI. Trimming left V 10 bases short and J 1 base short, with 10 bases between. This CDR3 has 12 residues. This CDR3 is CATRTGQETQYF. The CDR3 nucleotides are TGCGCCACCCGAACGGGCCAAGAGACCCAGTACTTC.